Presented here are 2 T cell receptor beta chains from one specimen sequenced in a study of blood T cell repertoires in COVID-19. Data came from immunoSEQ multiplex PCR; TCRdb stores just in-frame clones and leaves some out. The table has some 270,000 clones, about 90% seen once. The sample comprised peripheral blood. The receptor set was obtained from a woman aged 60 to 75 with COVID-19, enrolled during active disease.

The chain couples TRBV4-2 to TRBJ1-5; 10 bases align to TRBD1. The CDR3 is 15 amino acids. Germline loops: CDR1 LGHNA, CDR2 YNFKEQ. Losses at the gene ends were 5 bases for V and 5 bases for J; bases not matched to a gene: 6. This chain's CDR3 is CASSSGTGDYQPQHF. The CDR3 DNA reads TGTGCCAGCAGCTCCGGGACAGGGGATTATCAGCCCCAGCATTTT.

J is TRBJ2-3 and V is TRBV10-3; 7 bases agree with TRBD1. This CDR3 is built from 16 residues. Trimming cost V 5 bases and J 0 bases; bases outside gene matches: 8. Germline loops: CDR1 ENHRY, CDR2 SYGVKD. Here the CDR3 reads CAISNRQGTSTDTQYF. In DNA, the CDR3 is TGTGCCATCAGTAACAGACAGGGAACTAGCACAGATACGCAGTATTTT.